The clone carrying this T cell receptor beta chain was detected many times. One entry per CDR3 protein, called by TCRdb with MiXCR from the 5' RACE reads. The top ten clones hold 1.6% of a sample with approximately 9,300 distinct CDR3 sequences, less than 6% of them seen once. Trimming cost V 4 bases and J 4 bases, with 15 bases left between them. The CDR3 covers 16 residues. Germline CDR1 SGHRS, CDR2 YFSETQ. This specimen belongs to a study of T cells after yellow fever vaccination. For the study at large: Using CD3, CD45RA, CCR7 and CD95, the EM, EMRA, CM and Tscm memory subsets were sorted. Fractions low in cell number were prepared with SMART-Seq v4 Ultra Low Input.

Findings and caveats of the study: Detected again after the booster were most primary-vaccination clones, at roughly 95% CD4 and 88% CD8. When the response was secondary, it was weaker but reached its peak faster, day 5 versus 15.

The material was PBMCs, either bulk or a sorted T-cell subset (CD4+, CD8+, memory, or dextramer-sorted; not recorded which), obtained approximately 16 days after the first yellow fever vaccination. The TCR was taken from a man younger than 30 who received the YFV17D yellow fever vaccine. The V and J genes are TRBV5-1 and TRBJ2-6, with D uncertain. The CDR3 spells CASSLEPNRGANVLTF. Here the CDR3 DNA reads TGCGCCAGCAGCCTCGAACCAAATCGCGGGGCCAACGTCCTGACTTTC.